These T cell receptor beta chains were read from a single sample in a study of cytomegalovirus exposure and HLA in healthy donors. The table came from immunoSEQ multiplex PCR; TCRdb's copy has only in-frame clones and leaves some out. The repertoire consists of some 130,000 clones, with almost 80% occurring once and the leading ten covering just under 1%. Specimen: PBMCs. These receptors originate from a young man in good health and CMV-seronegative. CDR3s include the opening cysteine and the closing phenylalanine or tryptophan. The D gene is left open where the match is weak. Clone size is given for some rows only: seen once, a few or many times, or a class if the clone is expanded.

TRBJ1-1,TRBD1,TRBV5-4,NA,CASRPGLTGTLNTEAFF,TGTGCCAGCAGACCCGGACTGACAGGGACCCTTAACACTGAAGCTTTCTTT
TRBJ1-2,TRBD1,TRBV29-1,NA,CSVASGGQGARGYTF,TGCAGCGTTGCAAGCGGGGGACAGGGGGCGCGGGGCTACACCTTC
TRBJ1-1,TRBD1,TRBV4-1,NA,CASSLYRGERTEAFF,TGCGCCAGCAGCCTCTACAGGGGAGAACGCACTGAAGCTTTCTTT
TRBJ1-1,TRBD1,TRBV5-1,NA,CASSQTPGGTENTEAFF,TGCGCCAGCAGCCAGACACCAGGGGGGACAGAGAACACTGAAGCTTTCTTT
TRBJ2-2,TRBD1,TRBV5-1,once,CASSSGQGNTGELFF,TGCGCCAGCAGCTCGGGACAGGGGAACACCGGGGAGCTGTTTTTT
TRBJ1-2,NA,TRBV5-6,NA,CASSSGLPNYGYTF,TGTGCCAGCAGCTCGGGACTCCCTAACTATGGCTACACCTTC
TRBJ1-1,NA,TRBV7-2,NA,CASSYGYSRGTEAFF,TGTGCCAGCAGCTATGGGTACAGTCGGGGGACTGAAGCTTTCTTT
TRBJ1-2,NA,TRBV6-5,NA,CASSYAGPNYGYTF,TGTGCCAGCAGTTACGCGGGGCCCAACTATGGCTACACCTTC
TRBJ2-1,NA,TRBV5-4,once,CASSLVASSYNEQLF,TGTGCCAGCAGCTTGGTGGCTAGCTCCTACAATGAGCAGCTCTTC
TRBJ1-5,NA,TRBV7-8,NA,CASSFAGRENQPQHF,TGTGCCAGCAGCTTTGCGGGAAGAGAGAATCAGCCCCAGCATTTT
TRBJ2-7,TRBD1,TRBV15,NA,CATSRDWDRGLYEQYF,TGTGCCACCAGCAGAGATTGGGACAGGGGTCTCTACGAGCAGTACTTC
TRBJ2-5,NA,TRBV18,NA,CASSPRAGTETQYF,TGTGCCAGCTCACCACGGGCAGGGACTGAGACCCAGTACTTC
TRBJ2-1,NA,TRBV27,NA,CASSSDSSWYNEQFF,TGTGCCAGCAGTTCTGACTCTTCTTGGTACAATGAGCAGTTCTTC
TRBJ2-3,NA,TRBV28,NA,CASSLTGSTDTQYF,TGTGCCAGCAGTTTGACAGGTAGCACAGATACGCAGTATTTT
TRBJ1-5,TRBD1,TRBV7-9,NA,CASSSEAGGRGNQPQHF,TGTGCCAGCAGCTCCGAGGCAGGGGGGCGAGGCAATCAGCCCCAGCATTTT
TRBJ2-1,NA,TRBV19,NA,CASSIRVRGNEQFF,TGTGCCAGTAGTATCAGGGTCAGGGGCAATGAGCAGTTCTTC
TRBJ2-7,TRBD1,TRBV30,NA,CAWNRGLGEQYF,TGTGCCTGGAACAGGGGGCTTGGCGAGCAGTACTTC
TRBJ1-2,TRBD1,TRBV5-1,NA,CASSLHRSGQGIRGYTF,TGCGCCAGCAGCTTACACCGGTCGGGACAGGGTATTCGGGGCTACACCTTC
TRBJ1-6,TRBD1,TRBV7-2,NA,CASSTYVTGDNSPLHF,TGTGCCAGCAGCACTTACGTTACAGGGGATAATTCACCCCTCCACTTT
TRBJ1-1,NA,TRBV19,NA,CASSFPDMNTEAFF,TGTGCCAGTAGTTTCCCGGACATGAACACTGAAGCTTTCTTT
TRBJ1-1,NA,TRBV29-1,NA,CSVVGGGETEAFF,TGCAGCGTTGTTGGGGGGGGCGAGACTGAAGCTTTCTTT
TRBJ2-1,NA,TRBV5-5,NA,CASRYRFLSSYNEQFF,TGTGCCAGCAGATACAGGTTCCTGAGCTCCTACAATGAGCAGTTCTTC
TRBJ2-2,NA,TRBV11-2,NA,CASSLDPGTGELFF,TGTGCCAGCAGCTTAGACCCAGGTACCGGGGAGCTGTTTTTT
TRBJ2-1,TRBD1,TRBV5-1,NA,CASSSDPVTGSSYNEQFF,TGCGCCAGCAGCTCAGACCCCGTGACAGGGAGCTCCTACAATGAGCAGTTCTTC
TRBJ2-5,TRBD1,TRBV25-1,NA,CASSEGTGGPGETQYF,TGTGCCAGCAGTGAAGGGACAGGGGGCCCGGGCGAGACCCAGTACTTC
TRBJ1-1,NA,TRBV6-5,NA,CASSRGRLNTEAFF,TGTGCCAGCAGCAGAGGCAGACTGAACACTGAAGCTTTCTTT
TRBJ1-2,TRBD1,TRBV27,NA,CASRIWDRTLTNYGYTF,TGTGCCAGCCGTATCTGGGACAGGACACTCACTAACTATGGCTACACCTTC
TRBJ2-7,TRBD2,TRBV30,NA,CAWRERTSGGYYEQYF,TGTGCCTGGAGGGAACGGACTAGCGGGGGGTACTACGAGCAGTACTTC
TRBJ2-7,NA,TRBV7-2,NA,CASSQIGVEQYF,TGTGCCAGCAGCCAAATCGGGGTCGAGCAGTACTTC
TRBJ1-1,NA,TRBV6-5,NA,CASRVADTEAFF,TGTGCCAGCAGGGTAGCGGACACTGAAGCTTTCTTT
TRBJ1-2,TRBD1,TRBV6-5,NA,CAGGTGELYGYTF,TGTGCCGGAGGGACAGGGGAGCTCTATGGCTACACCTTC
TRBJ2-7,NA,TRBV15,NA,CATSRGGYEQYF,TGTGCCACCAGCAGAGGCGGATACGAGCAGTACTTC
TRBJ2-3,NA,TRBV5-4,once,CASSPPTRSDTQYF,TGTGCCAGCAGCCCCCCGACTAGATCAGATACGCAGTATTTT
TRBJ1-1,TRBD1,TRBV15,NA,CATSREPGTGYPEAFF,TGTGCCACCAGCAGAGAGCCCGGGACAGGGTACCCTGAAGCTTTCTTT
TRBJ2-7,NA,TRBV6-5,NA,CASSYGGPYEQYF,TGTGCCAGCAGTTACGGGGGCCCCTACGAGCAGTACTTC
TRBJ1-2,NA,TRBV4-2,once,CASSPGRGDGYTF,TGTGCCAGCAGCCCCGGCCGCGGGGATGGCTACACCTTC
TRBJ2-3,TRBD2,TRBV27,NA,CASSRTSGRTDTQYF,TGTGCCAGCAGCAGGACTAGCGGTCGCACAGATACGCAGTATTTT
TRBJ1-1,NA,TRBV15,NA,CATSRDTGTEAFF,TGTGCCACCAGCAGAGATACAGGGACTGAAGCTTTCTTT
TRBJ1-5,NA,TRBV6-1,NA,CASSYGGGPQHF,TGTGCCAGCAGTTATGGGGGGGGGCCCCAGCATTTT
TRBJ2-5,TRBD2,TRBV4-3,NA,CASSQDLTSGGHRTQYF,TGCGCCAGCAGCCAAGATCTGACTAGCGGGGGCCACCGGACCCAGTACTTC
TRBJ2-7,TRBD1,TRBV4-2,NA,CASSLRTGGNYEQYF,TGTGCCAGCAGCCTAAGGACAGGGGGAAACTACGAGCAGTACTTC
TRBJ2-7,TRBD1,TRBV13,NA,CASTLGTGIYEQYF,TGTGCCAGTACCCTCGGGACAGGGATCTACGAGCAGTACTTC
TRBJ1-1,NA,TRBV6-6,NA,CASSHTGPSTEAFF,TGTGCCAGCAGTCACACAGGGCCAAGCACTGAAGCTTTCTTT
TRBJ2-2,TRBD1,TRBV10-3,NA,CAIRRWDSNTGELFF,TGTGCCATCAGGAGGTGGGACAGCAACACCGGGGAGCTGTTTTTT
TRBJ1-4,TRBD1,TRBV11-2,NA,CASSFLGQGGEKLFF,TGTGCCAGCAGCTTTCTCGGACAGGGAGGTGAAAAACTGTTTTTT
TRBJ1-5,NA,TRBV2,NA,CASRVRVEQPQHF,TGTGCCAGCAGAGTCCGGGTGGAGCAGCCCCAGCATTTT
TRBJ2-5,TRBD1,TRBV5-1,NA,CASSFGSGTAFQETQYF,TGCGCCAGCAGCTTCGGATCCGGGACAGCGTTCCAAGAGACCCAGTACTTC
TRBJ2-5,NA,TRBV29-1,few,CSVVSFRLQETQYF,TGCAGCGTTGTGTCCTTTAGACTCCAAGAGACCCAGTACTTC
TRBJ2-1,TRBD1,TRBV7-8,NA,CASSLASAFRDRLSFEYEQFF,TGTGCCAGCAGCTTAGCCTCGGCTTTTAGGGACAGGTTAAGTTTTGAGTATGAGCAGTTCTTC
TRBJ2-5,NA,TRBV7-9,once,CASSLEQGWETQYF,TGTGCCAGCAGCTTAGAACAGGGTTGGGAGACCCAGTACTTC
TRBJ2-7,NA,TRBV30,once,CASRISDEQYF,TGTGCCTCCAGGATTTCGGACGAGCAGTACTTC
TRBJ2-7,NA,TRBV5-1,NA,CASSLGGEQYF,TGCGCCAGCAGCTTAGGAGGCGAGCAGTACTTC
TRBJ2-1,TRBD1,TRBV10-3,NA,CAISGQGNNEQFF,TGTGCCATCAGTGGACAGGGAAACAATGAGCAGTTCTTC
TRBJ1-2,TRBD1,TRBV6-5,NA,CASSYKGQGAYGYTF,TGTGCCAGCAGTTACAAAGGACAGGGTGCCTATGGCTACACCTTC